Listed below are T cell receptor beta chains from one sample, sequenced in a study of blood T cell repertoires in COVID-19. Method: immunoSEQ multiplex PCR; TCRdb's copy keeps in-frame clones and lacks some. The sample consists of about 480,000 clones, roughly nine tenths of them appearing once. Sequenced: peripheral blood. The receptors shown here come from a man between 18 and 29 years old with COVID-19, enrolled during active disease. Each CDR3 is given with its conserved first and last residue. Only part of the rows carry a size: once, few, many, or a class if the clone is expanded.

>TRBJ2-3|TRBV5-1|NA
CASRRGTSTDTQYF
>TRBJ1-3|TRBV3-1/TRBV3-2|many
CASSFRGDRSGNTIYF
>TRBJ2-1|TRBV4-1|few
CASSQARAGVNEQFF
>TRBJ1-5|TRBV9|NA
CASSVGQGDGQPQHF
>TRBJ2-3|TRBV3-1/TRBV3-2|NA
CASSQAGLATDTQYF
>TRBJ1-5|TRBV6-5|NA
CASSSFPGDQPQHF
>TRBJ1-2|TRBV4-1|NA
CASSQTTGVNYGYTF
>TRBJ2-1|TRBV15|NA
CATSRDFLDLNEQFF
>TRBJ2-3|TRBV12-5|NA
CASGLGTSSSPDTQYF
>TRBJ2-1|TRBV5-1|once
CASSPGLAGGHREQFF
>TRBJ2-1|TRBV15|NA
CATSRETSGRVNEQFF
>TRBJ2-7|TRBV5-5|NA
CASSLLGGIDEQYF
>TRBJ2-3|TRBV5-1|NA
CASSSTGGSTDTQYF
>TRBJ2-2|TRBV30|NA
CAWSPTSPGELFF
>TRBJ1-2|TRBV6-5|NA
CASSYYQGSGYTF
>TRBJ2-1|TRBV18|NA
CASSPSASGSDEQFF
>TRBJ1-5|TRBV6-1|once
CASSEGRWRASNQPQHF
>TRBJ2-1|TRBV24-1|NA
CATRTSGNHEQFF
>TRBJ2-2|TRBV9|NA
CASSPSRGGLTGELFF
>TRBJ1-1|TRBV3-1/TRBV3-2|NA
CASSQFPSEAFF
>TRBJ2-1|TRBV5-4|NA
CASSPLAGGPGEQFF
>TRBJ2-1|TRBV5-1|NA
CASSLFGDSLNEQFF
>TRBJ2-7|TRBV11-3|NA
CASSPHWGREQYF
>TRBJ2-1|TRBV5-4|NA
CASSLAGGDSYNEQFF
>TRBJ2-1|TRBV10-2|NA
CASRDLRDWQFF
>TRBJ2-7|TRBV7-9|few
CASSLASAGLEQYF
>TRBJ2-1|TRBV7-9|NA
CASSPRASSYNEQFF
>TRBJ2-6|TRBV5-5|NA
CASSIRGGGANVLTF
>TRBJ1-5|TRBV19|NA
CASSKIGGALNQPQHF
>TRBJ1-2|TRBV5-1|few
CASSLVQGFDGYTF
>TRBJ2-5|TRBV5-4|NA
CASSFGEQETQYF
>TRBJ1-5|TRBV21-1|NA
CASAHGAGDVSNQPQHF
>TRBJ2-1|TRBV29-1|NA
CSVEDSSNEQFF
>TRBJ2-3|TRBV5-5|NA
CASSRGWSGADTQYF
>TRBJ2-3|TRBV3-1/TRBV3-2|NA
CASSRLDTDTQYF
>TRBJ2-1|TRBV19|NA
CASNSGGGSGEQFF
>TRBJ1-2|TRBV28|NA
CASRPVGTYNGYTF
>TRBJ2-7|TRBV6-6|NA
CASGTGKYEQYF
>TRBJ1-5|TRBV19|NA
CASSTQGTASNQPQHF
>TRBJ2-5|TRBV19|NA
CASTSTSGQGETQYF
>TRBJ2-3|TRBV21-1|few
CASSLAGGSSDTQYF
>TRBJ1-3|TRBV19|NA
CASSIGTVGSPGNTIYF
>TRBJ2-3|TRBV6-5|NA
CASSTDYTDTQYF
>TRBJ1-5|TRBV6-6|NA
CASSAGVNNQPQHF
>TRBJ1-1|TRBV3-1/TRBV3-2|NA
CASSPRGSNTEAFF
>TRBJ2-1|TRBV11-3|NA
CASSLWREVNEQFF
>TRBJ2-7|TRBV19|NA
CASSSAGTPPYEQYF
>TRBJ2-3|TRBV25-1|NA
CASSKTLSTDTQYF
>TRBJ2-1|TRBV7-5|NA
CVRSLNRGPRSGEQFF
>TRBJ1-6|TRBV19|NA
CASSITDRAGSPLHF
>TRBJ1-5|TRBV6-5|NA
CASGPQGNSQPQHF
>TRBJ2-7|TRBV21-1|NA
CASRKKPNSPYEQYF
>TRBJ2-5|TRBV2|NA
CASTPFRETQYF
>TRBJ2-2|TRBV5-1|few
CASSPGTFQGRGTGELFF
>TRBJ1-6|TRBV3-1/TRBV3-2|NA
CASSWPAPQGVNSPLHF
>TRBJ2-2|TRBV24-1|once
CATSPGQGWIGELFF
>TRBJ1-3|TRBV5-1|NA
CASSSDGQNSPGDTIYF
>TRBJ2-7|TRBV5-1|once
CASSLSLAGVYEQYF